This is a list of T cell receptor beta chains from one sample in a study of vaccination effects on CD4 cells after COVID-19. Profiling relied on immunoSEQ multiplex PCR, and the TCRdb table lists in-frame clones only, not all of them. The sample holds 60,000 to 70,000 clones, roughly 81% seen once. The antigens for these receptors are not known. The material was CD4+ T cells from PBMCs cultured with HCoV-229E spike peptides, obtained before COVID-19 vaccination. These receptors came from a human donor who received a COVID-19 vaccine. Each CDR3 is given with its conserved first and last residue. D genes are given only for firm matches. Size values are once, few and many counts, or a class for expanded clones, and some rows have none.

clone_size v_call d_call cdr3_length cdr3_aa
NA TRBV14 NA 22 CASSQDLRPPSCSSKYQETQYF
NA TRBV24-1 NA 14 CATSGTGGYNEQFF
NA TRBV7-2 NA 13 CASSSTEYNEQFF
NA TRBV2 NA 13 CASSDRSSETQYF
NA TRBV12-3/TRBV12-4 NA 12 CASGSGIGELFF
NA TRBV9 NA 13 CASSARLADEQFF
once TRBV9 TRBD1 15 CASSSYRGNTGELFF
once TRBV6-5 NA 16 CASSSEPAGIYQPQHF
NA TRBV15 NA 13 CATSRDLGEKLFF
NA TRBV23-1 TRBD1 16 CACLGDRAPSNYGYTF
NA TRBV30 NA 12 CAWKYQPGTQYF
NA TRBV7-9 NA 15 CASSPWTRGTGELFF
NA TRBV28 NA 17 CASSPGLPFSGANVLTF
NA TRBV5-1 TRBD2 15 CASSLRTSGTDTQYF